The 8 T cell receptor beta chains below were found in one sample sequenced in a study of OX40 agonist ivuxolimab in advanced cancers. The assay was immunoSEQ multiplex PCR, and TCRdb's table has in-frame clones only and misses some. The sample lists about 21,000 clones, around 90% occurring once. This sample comprised CD4+ or CD8+ T cells sorted from blood, obtained in a trial of the OX40 agonist ivuxolimab. The receptor source for this set is an adult with an advanced solid tumor such as melanoma, head and neck, liver or kidney cancer.

The chain carries TRBV5-8 and TRBJ1-1, with TRBD1 as a possible D gene (5 bases). With 4 bases removed from V and 5 bases from J, the gap between germline ends came to 18 bases. This CDR3 has 15 residues. Germline values: CDR1 SGHTS, CDR2 YDEGEE. CDR3 protein: CASSPGRGLWTEAFF. The CDR3 DNA follows: TGTGCCAGCAGCCCCGGCCGGGGCTTGTGGACTGAAGCTTTCTTT.

The chain employs TRBV7-9 and TRBJ2-1, with 7 bases lining up with TRBD2. Germline CDR1 and CDR2: SEHNR and FQNEAQ (reference sequence). The CDR3 totals 15 residues. J gave up 3 bases and V 5 bases, and 7 bases lay outside the gene matches. This CDR3 is CASSALAENYNEQFF. CDR3 sequence (DNA): TGTGCCAGCAGCGCCCTAGCGGAAAACTACAATGAGCAGTTCTTC.

The V call is TRBV5-1, the J call TRBJ2-7, with D perhaps matching TRBD1 (5 bases). The germline gives CDR1 SGHRS, CDR2 YFSETQ. The CDR3 covers 12 residues. V was cut by 5 bases and J by 7 bases, with 13 bases left in between. CDR3 amino acids: CASSLQAKEQYF. The CDR3 DNA follows: TGCGCCAGCAGTTTACAGGCTAAAGAGCAGTACTTC.

This rearrangement joins TRBV7-9 to TRBJ1-1, with unresolved D. Trimming cost V 1 base and J 1 base, with 7 bases left between them. The CDR3 is made up of 14 amino acids. Germline-derived CDR1 and CDR2 are SEHNR and FQNEAQ (reference sequence). The CDR3, as DNA: TGTGCCAGCAGCTTAGTTGCGGGGAACACTGAAGCTTTCTTT. This sequence encodes CASSLVAGNTEAFF.

J is TRBJ1-4 and V is TRBV6-5; D is ambiguous. Trimming removed 0 bases from V and 3 bases from J, with 11 bases in between. The CDR3 is 16 residues long. The germline gives CDR1 MNHEY, CDR2 SVGAGI. The chain's CDR3 is CASSYSGEAANEKLFF. The CDR3 coding sequence is TGTGCCAGCAGTTACTCCGGGGAGGCAGCTAATGAAAAACTGTTTTTT.

This chain links TRBV27 with TRBJ2-1; D gene ambiguous. V was cut by 1 base and J by 10 bases, with 11 bases left in between. Germline V gene sequence: CDR1 MNHEY, CDR2 SMNVEV (reference sequence). The CDR3 has 13 amino acids. CDR3 sequence reads: CASSLYTNLEQFF. CDR3 DNA: TGTGCCAGCAGTTTATATACCAACTTGGAGCAGTTCTTC.

V is TRBV29-1 and J is TRBJ2-1; no firm D call. This CDR3 has 11 amino acids. V lost 3 bases to trimming and J lost 3 bases, with 3 bases between them. Germline V gene lookup returns CDR1 SQVTM and CDR2 ANQGSEA. CDR3 nucleotides: TGCAGCGTTGAGTACTACAATGAGCAGTTCTTC. This translates into CSVEYYNEQFF.

The DNA for the CDR3 is TGTGCCTGGACAGGAGGGGCCTACGAGCAGTACTTC. This gives the protein CAWTGGAYEQYF. The chain uses TRBV30 and TRBJ2-5; possibly TRBD2 for D (6 bases). TRBJ2-7 matches the DNA end more closely, so the J call is doubtful. Per the germline V gene, CDR1 is GTSNPN and CDR2 is SVGIG (reference sequence). The CDR3 sequence is 12 residues long.